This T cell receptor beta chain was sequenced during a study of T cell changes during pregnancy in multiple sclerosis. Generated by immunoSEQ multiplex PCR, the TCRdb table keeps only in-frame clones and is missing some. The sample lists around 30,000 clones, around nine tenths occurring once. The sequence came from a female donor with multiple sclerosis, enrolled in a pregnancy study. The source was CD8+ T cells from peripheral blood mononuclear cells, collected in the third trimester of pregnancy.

The CDR3 region is CASSIGTGYGTFF. The CDR3, as DNA: TGTGCCAGTAGTATAGGGACAGGGTATGGGACTTTCTTT. V is TRBV19 and J is TRBJ1-1, with 8 bases aligning to TRBD1. CDR1 is LNHDA and CDR2 is SQIVND in the germline V gene (reference sequence). The V segment lost 1 base and the J segment 12 bases; nucleotides outside the gene matches: 7. The CDR3 has 13 amino acids.